Presented here are 8 T cell receptor beta chains from one specimen sequenced in a study of T cell responses to AZD1222 COVID-19 vaccine. Produced via immunoSEQ multiplex PCR; TCRdb's table is partial and in-frame only. The sample consists of 100,000 to 150,000 clones, around nine tenths of them appearing once. The sample in question was peripheral blood, obtained on day 0 of MenACWY control vaccination. The receptors shown here come from an adult in good health.

V gene TRBV24-1 combines with J gene TRBJ1-1, with D uncertain. The germline V and J ends were trimmed by 4 bases and 2 bases, with 7 bases remaining between them. The germline CDR1 and CDR2 sequences are KGHDR and SFDVKD. The CDR3 loop spans 13 amino acids. The CDR3 region has the DNA TGTGCCACCAGTGAATCAGGTAACACTGAAGCTTTCTTT. This sequence encodes CATSESGNTEAFF.

This clone was recorded a few times. The gene calls are TRBV5-1 and TRBJ2-3; TRBD2 agrees at 11 bases. The CDR3 is 16 amino acids. Trimming took 3 bases from V and 2 from J; bases not matched to a gene: 5. Germline values: CDR1 SGHRS, CDR2 YFSETQ. The CDR3 loop is CASSSGTSGPTDTQYF. The CDR3 DNA reads as TGCGCCAGCAGCTCCGGGACTAGCGGACCCACAGATACGCAGTATTTT.

The J gene is TRBJ1-2, the V gene TRBV27; 11 bases align to TRBD1. CDR1 is MNHEY and CDR2 is SMNVEV in the germline V gene (reference sequence). V gave up 5 bases and J gave up 6 bases; unmatched junction bases: 5. This CDR3 contains 14 residues. The CDR3 DNA is TGTGCCAGCAGTCGCAAGGGACAGGGGGATGGCTACACCTTC. It specifies CASSRKGQGDGYTF.

The gene calls are TRBV23-1 and TRBJ1-2; 7 positions agree with TRBD1. TRBV23-1 is an ORF for which the function is uncertain. The CDR3 has 16 residues. J lost 3 bases, V lost 0 bases, and 7 bases had no gene match. The DNA of the CDR3 is TGCGCCAGCAGTCAATCCCCGACAGGGATCGACTATGGCTACACCTTC. Protein: CASSQSPTGIDYGYTF.

This clone has only a few counts. V is TRBV5-8 and J is TRBJ2-2, with TRBD1 matching over 9 bases. CDR3 length equals 16 residues. V shed 4 bases and J 2 bases; nucleotides not matched to a gene: 6. Germline V gives CDR1 SGHTS, CDR2 YDEGEE. The CDR3 region is CASSLRTGVNTGELFF. The CDR3 DNA reads TGTGCCAGCAGCCTCCGGACAGGGGTTAACACCGGGGAGCTGTTTTTT.

The chain recombines TRBV2 with TRBJ2-7; TRBD2 matches at 9 bases. The germline CDR1 and CDR2 sequences are SNHLY and FYNNEI. J was trimmed by 6 bases and V by 10 bases; bases with no gene match: 10. CDR3 length equals 13 residues. The CDR3 reads CATGAGGIGEQYF. CDR3 coding DNA: TGTGCCACCGGAGCGGGAGGAATAGGCGAGCAGTACTTC.

The genes are TRBV3-1 (or the pseudogene TRBV3-2) and TRBJ2-7; the match to TRBD2 covers 8 bases. The CDR3 is 14 residues long. Germline CDR1 and CDR2: LGHDT and YNNKEL (reference sequence). Trimming cost V 4 bases and J 4 bases; bases outside gene matches: 6. CDR3 DNA sequence: TGTGCCAGCAGCCTTCCGGGAGGGCTATACGAGCAGTACTTC. Protein product: CASSLPGGLYEQYF.

The chain joins TRBV4-3 to TRBJ2-7; D unresolved. The V gene's germline CDR1 is LGHNA and CDR2 YSLEER. Trimming cost V 0 bases and J 5 bases, with 11 bases left between them. The length of the CDR3 is 14 residues. The CDR3 DNA is TGCGCCAGCAGCCAAGATTTTTCGGCCGACGAGCAGTACTTC. The encoded protein is CASSQDFSADEQYF.